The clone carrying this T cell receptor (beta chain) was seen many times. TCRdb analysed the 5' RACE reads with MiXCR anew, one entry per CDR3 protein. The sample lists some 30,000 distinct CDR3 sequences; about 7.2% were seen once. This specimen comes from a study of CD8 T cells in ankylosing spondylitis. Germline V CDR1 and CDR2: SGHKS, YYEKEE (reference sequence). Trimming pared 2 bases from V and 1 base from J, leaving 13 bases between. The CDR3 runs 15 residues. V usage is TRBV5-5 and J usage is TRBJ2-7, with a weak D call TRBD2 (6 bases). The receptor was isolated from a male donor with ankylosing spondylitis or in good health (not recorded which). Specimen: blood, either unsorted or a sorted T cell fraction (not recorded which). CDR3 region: CASSFQGGVSYEQYF. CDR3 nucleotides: TGTGCCAGCAGCTTTCAAGGAGGGGTATCCTACGAGCAGTACTTC.